This T cell receptor (beta chain) was sequenced in a study of blood T cell repertoires in COVID-19. About the study: COVID-19 samples, acute and convalescent, were from the United States, Italy and Spain. Sample material is recorded as cDNA or gDNA derived from T cells, B-cell-depleted T cells, or PBMCs.

As processed by the authors: Estimated nucleated cell counts came from reference gene primer amplification. Only in-frame clones appear in the TCRdb table, and some are missing; sequencing was by immunoSEQ multiplex PCR. The V and J calls and clone size are taken from that table; D and trimming were inferred from the DNA. The sample consists of about 94,000 clones, around 81% of them appearing once. This clone was seen a handful of times. The CDR3 loop spans 15 amino acids. V was shortened by 2 bases and J by 2 bases, with 11 bases between the two germline ends. Germline CDR1 and CDR2: SEHNR and FQNEAQ (reference sequence).

The receptor comes from a man aged 55 to 70 with acute or convalescent COVID-19. This sequence joins TRBV7-9 and TRBJ2-3; D gene ambiguous. The material sequenced was peripheral blood. The CDR3 here is CASSLNGFFTDTQYF. CDR3 bases: TGTGCCAGCAGCTTAAACGGGTTCTTCACAGATACGCAGTATTTT.